Shown below are 11 T cell receptor beta chains from a single sample sequenced in a study of naive and memory T cell subsets. The study's findings and limits: A few larger clonotypes appeared in naive repertoires, especially CD8, possibly memory cells re-expressing CD45RA.

An equimolar mix of two oligonucleotides served as the beta constant-region primer for TRBC1 and TRBC2. Ligated cDNA was amplified by four rounds of PCR with nested alpha and beta constant-region primers and SP2. In TCRdb, the UMI-ligation and nested PCR reads were re-called with MiXCR into one record per CDR3 protein. The sample contains about 150,000 distinct CDR3 sequences, approximately 22% of which appear only once. For these receptors, no antigen is known. Source material: naive CD4+ T cells from blood. The source of these receptors is a human donor in good health.

This clonotype appeared a few times. The gene calls are TRBV5-1 and TRBJ1-6; no reliable D call. Trimming left V 0 bases short and J 10 bases short, with 8 bases between. The CDR3 extends over 13 amino acids. Per germline, CDR1 SGHRS and CDR2 YFSETQ. The CDR3 sequence is CASSLGWASPLHF. CDR3 sequence (DNA): TGCGCCAGCAGCTTGGGATGGGCGTCACCCCTCCACTTT.

The rearrangement uses TRBV6-2 or TRBV6-3 and TRBJ1-2; the match to TRBD1 covers 9 bases. The CDR3 contains 14 residues. Germline V CDR1 and CDR2: MNHEY, SVGEGT. V gave up 5 bases and J gave up 4 bases; unmatched junction bases: 5. CDR3 sequence: CASSKQGAVYGYTF. The CDR3 nucleotides are TGTGCCAGCAGTAAACAGGGGGCCGTCTATGGCTACACCTTC.

This clonotype was observed at least ten times. The J gene is TRBJ2-3, the V gene TRBV27, with TRBD1 as a possible D gene (5 bases). Germline CDR1 MNHEY, CDR2 SMNVEV (reference sequence). The V and J ends lost 8 bases and 2 bases respectively, with 11 bases between them. The CDR3 has 13 residues. DNA for the CDR3: TGTGCCAGCGTCGACAGATACACAGATACGCAGTATTTT. Translating it yields CASVDRYTDTQYF.

This clonotype was seen more than once but under ten times. The chain couples TRBV7-2 to TRBJ2-7, with a possible D match to TRBD2 (5 bases). This CDR3 spans 11 amino acids. V lost 5 bases and J lost 9, with 11 bases in between. The germline gives CDR1 SGHTA, CDR2 FQGNSA. Here the CDR3 DNA reads TGTGCCAGCAGCCCGCGGGCTGTGCAGTACTTC. Protein: CASSPRAVQYF.

The J gene is TRBJ2-7, the V gene TRBV20-1, with D uncertain. Germline V gene lookup returns CDR1 DFQATT and CDR2 SNEGSKA (reference sequence). Trimming removed 0 bases from V and 2 bases from J, with 5 bases in between. The CDR3 totals 12 residues. CDR3 in DNA: TGCAGTGCTAGAGATCGAACCTACGAGCAGTACTTC. Translating it yields CSARDRTYEQYF.

This clonotype was seen many times. The rearrangement joins TRBV29-1 to TRBJ2-3; D gene uncertain. The CDR3 extends over 13 amino acids. CDR1 and CDR2 (germline): SQVTM, ANQGSEA. Trimming stripped 4 bases from V and 2 bases from J, with 10 bases between. For the CDR3, the DNA is TGCAGCGTTGGACTCCTTGTCACAGATACGCAGTATTTT. Its protein product is CSVGLLVTDTQYF.

The chain carries TRBV27 and TRBJ1-5; TRBD1 aligns across 9 bases. V trimming: 6 bases; J trimming: 2 bases; junction bases outside the gene matches: 5. The CDR3 spans 15 residues. Germline V gene lookup returns CDR1 MNHEY and CDR2 SMNVEV (reference sequence). CDR3 in amino acids: CASRPGQGGNQPQHF. In DNA form, the CDR3 reads TGTGCCAGCAGGCCGGGACAGGGAGGCAATCAGCCCCAGCATTTT.

CDR3 residues: CASTLSNQPQHF. In nucleotides, the CDR3 is TGTGCCAGCACCCTGAGCAATCAGCCCCAGCATTTT. This chain joins TRBV12-3 or TRBV12-4 and TRBJ1-5; D not certain. V was clipped by 7 bases and J by 1 base, with 5 bases between them. The CDR3 length is 12 residues.

This chain connects TRBV9 to TRBJ1-2; D uncertain. V was trimmed by 4 bases and J by 7 bases, leaving 14 bases between them. The germline gives CDR1 SGDLS, CDR2 YYNGEE. The length of the CDR3 is 13 residues. CDR3 residues: CASSSPRLTGYTF. CDR3 nucleotides: TGTGCCAGCAGCTCCCCAAGGTTAACTGGCTACACCTTC.

The V gene is TRBV28, the J gene TRBJ2-5; the D call may be TRBD1 or TRBD2 (6 bases each). The CDR3 spans 14 residues. Germline assignment: CDR1 MDHEN and CDR2 SYDVKM. V was trimmed by 5 bases and J by 3 bases, leaving 13 bases between them. CDR3 DNA sequence: TGTGCCAGCAGTCTACCGCGGGACAAAGAGACCCAGTACTTC. Amino acids: CASSLPRDKETQYF.

This clonotype was counted only a few times. V is TRBV19 and J is TRBJ2-1; unclear D gene. CDR1 and CDR2 from the germline V gene are LNHDA and SQIVND (reference sequence). V lost 6 bases to trimming and J lost 2 bases, with 14 bases between them. The CDR3 is 15 amino acids. The CDR3 nucleotides read TGTGCCAGTAGCAACGGACCAGACGCCTACAATGAGCAGTTCTTC. It is translated as CASSNGPDAYNEQFF.